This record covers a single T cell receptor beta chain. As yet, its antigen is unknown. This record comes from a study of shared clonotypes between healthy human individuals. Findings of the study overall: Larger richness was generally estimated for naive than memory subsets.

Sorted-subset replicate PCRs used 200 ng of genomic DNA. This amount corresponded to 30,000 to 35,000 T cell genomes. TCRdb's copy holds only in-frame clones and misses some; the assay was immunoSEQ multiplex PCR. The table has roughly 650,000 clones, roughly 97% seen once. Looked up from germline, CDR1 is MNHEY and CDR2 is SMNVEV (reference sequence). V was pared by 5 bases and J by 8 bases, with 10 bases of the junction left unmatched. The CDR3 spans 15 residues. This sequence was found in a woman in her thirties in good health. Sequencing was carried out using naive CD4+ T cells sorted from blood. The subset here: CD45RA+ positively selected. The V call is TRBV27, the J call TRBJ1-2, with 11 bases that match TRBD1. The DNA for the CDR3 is TGTGCCAGCAGTCCGCCGGGACAGGGGGTTCGAGGCTACACCTTC. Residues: CASSPPGQGVRGYTF.